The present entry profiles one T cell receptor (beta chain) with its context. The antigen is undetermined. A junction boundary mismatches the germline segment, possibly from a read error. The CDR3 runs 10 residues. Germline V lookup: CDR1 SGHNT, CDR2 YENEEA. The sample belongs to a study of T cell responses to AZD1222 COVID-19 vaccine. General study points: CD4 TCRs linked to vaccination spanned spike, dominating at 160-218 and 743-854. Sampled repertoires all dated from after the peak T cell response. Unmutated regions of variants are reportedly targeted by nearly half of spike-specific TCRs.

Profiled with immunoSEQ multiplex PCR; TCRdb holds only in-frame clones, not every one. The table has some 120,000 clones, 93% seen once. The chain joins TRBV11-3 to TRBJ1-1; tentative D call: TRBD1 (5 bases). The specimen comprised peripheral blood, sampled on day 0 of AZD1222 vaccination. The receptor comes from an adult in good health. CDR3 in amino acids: CASSPARGAF. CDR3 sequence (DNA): TGTGCCAGCAGCCCCGCGAGGGGCGCCTTT. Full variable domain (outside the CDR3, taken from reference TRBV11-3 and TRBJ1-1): EAGVVQSPRYKIIEKKQPVAFWCNPISGHNTLYWYLQNLGQGPELLIRYENEEAVDDSQLPKDRFSAERLKGVDSTLKIQPAELGDSAVYLCASSPARGAFGQGTRLTVV.